These T cell receptor beta chains were read from a single sample in a study of cytomegalovirus exposure and HLA in healthy donors. Libraries were prepared by immunoSEQ multiplex PCR; TCRdb keeps only in-frame clonotypes and omits some of them. The data contain tens of thousands of clones, roughly 70% of them singletons. Sequencing was carried out using PBMCs. Source of these receptors: a man aged 50-60 years in good health and CMV-seropositive. Both conserved end residues are part of each CDR3. Size is omitted from some rows. Given values are once, few, many or a class for expanded clones.

>few|TRBV6-5
CASSSLGGSSYEQYF
>NA|TRBV30
CAWSVGQGGYEQFF
>once|TRBV11-2
CASSPTGPRHYEQYF
>NA|TRBV4-3
CASSQAPGQGARNTIYF
>NA|TRBV7-2
CASSLAGTGVWPQHF
>NA|TRBV6-5
CASSPSPKPREAFF
>NA|TRBV2
CASVPGGGTDTQYF
>few|TRBV6-5
CASRQGASEQYF
>NA|TRBV4-1
CASSQDTGLITDTQYF
>NA|TRBV5-8
CASSSRQAGWQPQHF
>NA|TRBV5-1
CASSPGQGRETQYF
>NA|TRBV27
CASSLDLSGRGYEQYF
>NA|TRBV7-2
CASSSGTGAPDTQYF
>once|TRBV10-1
CASSESAGLTDTQYF
>NA|TRBV7-3
CASSLTAGDTEAFF
>few|TRBV5-4
CASSFGDSPMNTEAFF
>once|TRBV5-1
CASSPPSGRGNTIYF
>NA|TRBV30
CAWSVPDRRSTEQYF
>NA|TRBV28
CASSTRDRGGPDTQYF
>NA|TRBV10-3
CAISETGQVETQYF
>NA|TRBV6-1
CASREEWGPHIQYF
>NA|TRBV5-1
CASSWGQGLGLVYNEQFF
>NA|TRBV4-1
CASSQDIASNPLGKLFF
>NA|TRBV30
CAWAQGGADTQYF
>NA|TRBV27
CASSSSLRRGYEQYF
>NA|TRBV6-6
CASSVDASGVSYEQYF
>NA|TRBV5-1
CASSLEAGANQPQHF
>NA|TRBV7-2
CASSLDGSYTF
>NA|TRBV6-1
CASRDRTGSGTEAFF
>once|TRBV29-1
CSVEGGGLRHF
>NA|TRBV9
CASSLAQGNQETQYF
>NA|TRBV30
CAWARLGGGELFF
>few|TRBV10-2
CACSEPPGGYTF
>NA|TRBV2
CASSADSNYGYTF
>NA|TRBV10-3
CAISRQGETLWYEQYF
>NA|TRBV4-3
CASSQQTQNTGELFF